This T cell receptor (beta chain) was identified in a study of graft-versus-host responses after intestinal transplantation. Notes on the study in general: Levels of circulating GvH clones at their peak were associated with early post-transplant HvG declines.

Germline assignment: CDR1 LNHDA and CDR2 SQIVND (reference sequence). Trimming cost V 8 bases and J 3 bases; bases outside gene matches: 15. This CDR3 is 16 amino acids long. As regards this clone: The antigen is undetermined.

Clones were sequenced by immunoSEQ multiplex PCR, and TCRdb holds only the in-frame ones, with some missing. The sample has about 15,000 clones, approximately 87% seen once. This receptor was obtained from a human patient who received an intestinal transplant, so some T cells may come from the graft donor. Sequencing used bone marrow, obtained less than 130 days after intestinal transplantation. The genes are TRBV19 and TRBJ2-7; 8 bases map to TRBD1. CDR3 sequence reads: CASHLDGQGNHYEQYF. CDR3 nucleotides: TGTGCCAGTCATCTCGACGGACAGGGAAATCACTACGAGCAGTACTTC.